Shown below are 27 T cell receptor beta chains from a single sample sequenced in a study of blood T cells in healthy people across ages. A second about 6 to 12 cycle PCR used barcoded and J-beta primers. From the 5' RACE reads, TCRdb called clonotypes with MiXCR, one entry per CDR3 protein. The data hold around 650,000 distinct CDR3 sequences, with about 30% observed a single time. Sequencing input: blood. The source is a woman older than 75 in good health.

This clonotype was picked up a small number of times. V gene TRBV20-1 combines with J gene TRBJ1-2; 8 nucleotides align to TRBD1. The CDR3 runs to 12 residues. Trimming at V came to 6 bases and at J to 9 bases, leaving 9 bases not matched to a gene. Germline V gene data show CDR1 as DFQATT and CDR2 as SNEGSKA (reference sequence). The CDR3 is CSAPTGVRSYTF. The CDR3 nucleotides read TGCAGTGCCCCGACAGGGGTTAGGAGCTACACCTTC.

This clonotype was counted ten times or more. CDR3 in amino acids: CASSQGNRDNSPLHF. CDR3 nucleotide sequence: TGTGCCAGCAGCCAAGGGAACCGTGATAATTCACCCCTCCACTTT. The chain is built from TRBV4-2 and TRBJ1-6; D is unclear. V was trimmed by 1 base and J by 5 bases, leaving 9 bases between them. In germline, CDR1 is LGHNA, CDR2 YNFKEQ. The CDR3 sequence is 15 residues long.

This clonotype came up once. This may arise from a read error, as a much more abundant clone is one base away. This CDR3 reads CASSDRGIQYF. CDR3 sequence (DNA): TGTGCCAGCTCAGATAGAGGGATTCAGTACTTC. The chain is built from TRBV18 and TRBJ2-5; a possible D gene is TRBD2 (5 bases). Germline V CDR1 and CDR2: KGHSH, LQKENI. The CDR3 length is 11 residues. The V end lost 5 bases, the J end lost 11 bases, and 12 bases lay between the germline ends.

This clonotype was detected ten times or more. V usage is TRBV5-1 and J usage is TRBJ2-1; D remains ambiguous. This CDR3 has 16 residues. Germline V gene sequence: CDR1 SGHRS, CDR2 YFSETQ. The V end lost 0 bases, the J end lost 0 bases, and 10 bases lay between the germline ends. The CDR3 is CASSLVFSSSYNEQFF. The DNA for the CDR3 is TGCGCCAGCAGCTTGGTGTTCTCTAGCTCCTACAATGAGCAGTTCTTC.

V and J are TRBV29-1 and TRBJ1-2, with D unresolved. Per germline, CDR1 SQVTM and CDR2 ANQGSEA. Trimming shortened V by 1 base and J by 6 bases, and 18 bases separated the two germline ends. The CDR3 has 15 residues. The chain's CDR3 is CSVEGSQNPYNGYTF. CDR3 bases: TGCAGCGTTGAAGGCAGTCAAAATCCCTATAATGGCTACACCTTC.

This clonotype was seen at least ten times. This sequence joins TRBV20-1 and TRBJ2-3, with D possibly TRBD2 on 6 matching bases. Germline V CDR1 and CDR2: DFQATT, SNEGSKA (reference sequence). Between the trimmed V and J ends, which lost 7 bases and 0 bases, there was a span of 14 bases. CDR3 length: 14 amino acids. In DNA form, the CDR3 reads TGCAGTGACGAGGACTATACTAGCACAGATACGCAGTATTTT. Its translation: CSDEDYTSTDTQYF.

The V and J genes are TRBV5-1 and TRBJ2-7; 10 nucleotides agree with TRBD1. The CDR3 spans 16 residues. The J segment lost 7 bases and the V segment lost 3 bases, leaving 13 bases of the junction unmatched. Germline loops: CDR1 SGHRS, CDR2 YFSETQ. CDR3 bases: TGCGCCAGCAGCTGGGGTCGAGGGACAGGGGCGAATGAGCAGTACTTC. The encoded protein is CASSWGRGTGANEQYF.

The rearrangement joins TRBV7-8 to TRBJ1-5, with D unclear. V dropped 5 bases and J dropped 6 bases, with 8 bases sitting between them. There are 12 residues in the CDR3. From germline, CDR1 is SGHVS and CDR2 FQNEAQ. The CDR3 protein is CASSLLSQPQHF. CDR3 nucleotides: TGTGCCAGCAGCCTCCTCAGTCAGCCCCAGCATTTT.

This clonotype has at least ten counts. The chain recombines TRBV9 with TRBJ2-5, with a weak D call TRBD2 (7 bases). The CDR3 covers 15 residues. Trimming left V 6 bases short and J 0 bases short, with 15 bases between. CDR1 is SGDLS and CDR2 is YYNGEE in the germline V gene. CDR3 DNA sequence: TGTGCCAGCACTTCGGGCGGGGGCTACCAAGAGACCCAGTACTTC. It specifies CASTSGGGYQETQYF.

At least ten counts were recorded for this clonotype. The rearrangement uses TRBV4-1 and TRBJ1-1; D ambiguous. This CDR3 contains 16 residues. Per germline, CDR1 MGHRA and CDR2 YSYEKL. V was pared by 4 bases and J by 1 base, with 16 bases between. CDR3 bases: TGCGCCAGCAGCCCAACGTCGCGGGTGGGGAACACTGAAGCTTTCTTT. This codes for CASSPTSRVGNTEAFF.

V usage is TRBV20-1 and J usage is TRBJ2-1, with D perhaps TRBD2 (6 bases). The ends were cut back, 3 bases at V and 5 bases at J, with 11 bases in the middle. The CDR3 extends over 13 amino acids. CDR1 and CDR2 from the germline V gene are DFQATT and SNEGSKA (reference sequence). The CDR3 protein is CSARQGLNNEQFF. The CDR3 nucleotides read TGCAGTGCTAGGCAGGGACTCAACAATGAGCAGTTCTTC.

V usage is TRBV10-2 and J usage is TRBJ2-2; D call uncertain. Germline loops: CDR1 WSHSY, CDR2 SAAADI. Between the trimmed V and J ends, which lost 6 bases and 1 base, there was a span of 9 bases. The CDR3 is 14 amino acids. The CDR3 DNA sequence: TGCGCCAGCAGGGGGTCGGGGAACACCGGGGAGCTGTTTTTT. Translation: CASRGSGNTGELFF.

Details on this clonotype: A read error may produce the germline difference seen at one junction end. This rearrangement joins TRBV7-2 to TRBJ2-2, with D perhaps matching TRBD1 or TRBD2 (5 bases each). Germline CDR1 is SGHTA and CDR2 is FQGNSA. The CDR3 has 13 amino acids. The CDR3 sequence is CASSLALVGERFF. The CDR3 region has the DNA TGTGCCAGCAGCTTAGCGCTGGTGGGGGAGCGGTTTTTT. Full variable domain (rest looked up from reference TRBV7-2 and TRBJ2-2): GAGVSQSPSNKVTEKGKDVELRCDPISGHTALYWYRQSLGQGLEFLIYFQGNSAPDKSGLPSDRFSAERTGGSVSTLTIQRTQQEDSAVYLCASSLALVGERFFGEGSRLTVL.

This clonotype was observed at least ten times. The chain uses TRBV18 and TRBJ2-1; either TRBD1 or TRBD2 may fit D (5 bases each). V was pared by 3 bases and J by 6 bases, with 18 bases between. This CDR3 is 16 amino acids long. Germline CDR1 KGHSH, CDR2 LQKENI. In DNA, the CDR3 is TGTGCCAGCTCACCCCTGGGACGGACCTCTGGCAATGAGCAGTTCTTC. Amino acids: CASSPLGRTSGNEQFF. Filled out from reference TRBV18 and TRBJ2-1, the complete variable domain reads NAGVMQNPRHLVRRRGQEARLRCSPMKGHSHVYWYRQLPEEGLKFMVYLQKENIIDESGMPKERFSAEFPKEGPSILRIQQVVRGDSAAYFCASSPLGRTSGNEQFFGPGTRLTVL.

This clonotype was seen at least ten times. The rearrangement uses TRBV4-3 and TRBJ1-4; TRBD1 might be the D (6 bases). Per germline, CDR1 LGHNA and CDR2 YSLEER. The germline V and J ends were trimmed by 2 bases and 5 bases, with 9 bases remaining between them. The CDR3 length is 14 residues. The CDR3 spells CASSQQQGNEKLFF. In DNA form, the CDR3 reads TGCGCCAGCAGCCAACAACAGGGAAATGAAAAACTGTTTTTT.

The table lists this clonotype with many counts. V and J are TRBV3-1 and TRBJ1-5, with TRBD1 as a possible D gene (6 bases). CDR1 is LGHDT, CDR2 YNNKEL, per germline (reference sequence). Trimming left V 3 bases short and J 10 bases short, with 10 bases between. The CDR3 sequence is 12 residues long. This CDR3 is CASSQLQGPQHF. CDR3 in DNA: TGTGCCAGCAGCCAGCTACAGGGACCCCAGCATTTT.

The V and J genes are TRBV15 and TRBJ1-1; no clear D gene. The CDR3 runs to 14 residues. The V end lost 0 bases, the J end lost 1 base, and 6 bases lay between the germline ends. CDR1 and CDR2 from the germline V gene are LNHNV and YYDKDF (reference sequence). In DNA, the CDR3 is TGTGCCACCAGCAGAGATACAAAGAACACTGAAGCTTTCTTT. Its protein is CATSRDTKNTEAFF.

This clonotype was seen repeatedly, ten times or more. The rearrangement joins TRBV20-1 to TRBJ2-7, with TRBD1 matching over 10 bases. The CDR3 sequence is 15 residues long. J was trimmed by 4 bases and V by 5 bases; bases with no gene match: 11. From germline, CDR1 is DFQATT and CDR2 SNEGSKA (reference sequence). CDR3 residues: CSAGTGQGLGYEQYF. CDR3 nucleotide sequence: TGCAGTGCTGGAACGGGACAGGGGCTAGGGTACGAGCAGTACTTC.

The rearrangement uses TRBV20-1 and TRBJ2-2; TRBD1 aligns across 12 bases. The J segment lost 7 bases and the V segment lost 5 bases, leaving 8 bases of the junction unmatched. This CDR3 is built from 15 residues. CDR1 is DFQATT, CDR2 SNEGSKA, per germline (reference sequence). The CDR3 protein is CSAWDRGLGGGELFF. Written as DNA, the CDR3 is TGCAGTGCTTGGGACAGGGGGCTAGGTGGCGGGGAGCTGTTTTTT.

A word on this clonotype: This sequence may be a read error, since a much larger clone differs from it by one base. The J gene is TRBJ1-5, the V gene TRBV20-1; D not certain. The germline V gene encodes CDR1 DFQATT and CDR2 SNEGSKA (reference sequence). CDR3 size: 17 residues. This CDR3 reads CSAGDGVAGNSNQPQHF. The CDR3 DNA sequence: TGCAGTGCTGGAGATGGGGTCGCAGGTAATAGCAATCAGCCCCAGCATTTT.

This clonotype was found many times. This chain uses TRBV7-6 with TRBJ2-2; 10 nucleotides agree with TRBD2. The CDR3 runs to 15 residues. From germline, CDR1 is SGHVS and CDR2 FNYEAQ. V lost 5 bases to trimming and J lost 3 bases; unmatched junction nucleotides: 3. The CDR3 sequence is CASSTTSGYTGELFF. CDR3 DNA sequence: TGTGCCAGCAGCACGACTAGCGGGTACACCGGGGAGCTGTTTTTT.

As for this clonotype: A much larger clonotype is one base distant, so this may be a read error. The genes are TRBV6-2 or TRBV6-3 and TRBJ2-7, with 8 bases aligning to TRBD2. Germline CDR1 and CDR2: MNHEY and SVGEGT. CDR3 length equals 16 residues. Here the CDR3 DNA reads TGTGCCAGCAGGGCAGTAGCGGGGACCGCCTCCTGCGAGCAGTACTTC. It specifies CASRAVAGTASCEQYF.

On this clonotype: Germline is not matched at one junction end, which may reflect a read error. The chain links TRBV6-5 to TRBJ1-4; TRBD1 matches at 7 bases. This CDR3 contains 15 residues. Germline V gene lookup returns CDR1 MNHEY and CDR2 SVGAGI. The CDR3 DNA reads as TGTGCCGGCAGTACAACAGGGGCGGGGATAGGAAAACTGTTTTTT. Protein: CAGSTTGAGIGKLFF.

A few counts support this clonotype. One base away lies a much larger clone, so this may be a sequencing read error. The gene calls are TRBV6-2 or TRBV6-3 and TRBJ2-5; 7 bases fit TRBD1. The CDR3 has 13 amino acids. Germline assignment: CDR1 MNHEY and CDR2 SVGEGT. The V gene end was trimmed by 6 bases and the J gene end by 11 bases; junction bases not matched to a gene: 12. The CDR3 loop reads CASRRTGVNEQYF. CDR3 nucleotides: TGTGCCAGCAGGCGAACAGGGGTCAATGAGCAGTACTTC.

CDR3 protein: CASRGEVRTEAFF. CDR3 nucleotides: TGCGCCAGCAGAGGGGAGGTACGCACTGAAGCTTTCTTT. The chain links TRBV5-1 to TRBJ1-1; D might be TRBD1 (5 bases). V was trimmed by 5 bases and J by 4 bases, leaving 12 bases between them. The germline V gene has CDR1 SGHRS and CDR2 YFSETQ. The CDR3 extends over 13 amino acids.

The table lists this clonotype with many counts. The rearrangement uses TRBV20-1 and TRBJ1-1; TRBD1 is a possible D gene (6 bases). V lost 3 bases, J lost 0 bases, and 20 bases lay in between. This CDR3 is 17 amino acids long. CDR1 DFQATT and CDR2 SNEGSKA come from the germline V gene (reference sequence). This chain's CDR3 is CSARPADSGLMNTEAFF. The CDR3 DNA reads TGCAGTGCTAGGCCCGCGGACAGTGGGCTCATGAACACTGAAGCTTTCTTT.

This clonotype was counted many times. Here the CDR3 DNA reads TGCAGTGCGACGGGAGACAACCAAGAGACCCAGTACTTC. Translation: CSATGDNQETQYF. The chain uses TRBV20-1 and TRBJ2-5; D is perhaps TRBD2 (6 bases). Germline V gene lookup returns CDR1 DFQATT and CDR2 SNEGSKA (reference sequence). V shed 6 bases and J shed 0 bases, with 11 bases lying between them. The CDR3 runs 13 residues.